This T cell receptor (beta chain) derives from a study of blood T cell repertoires in COVID-19 (dated by TCRdb to 2019 to 2021). In terms of the full investigation: Samples from collaborators originated in the United States, Italy and Spain and spanned both the acute and convalescent phases of COVID-19. Nearly every sample came with metadata listing a de-identified subject ID, COVID-19 status, age in years and sex. The prospective study material was composed of cDNA or gDNA derived from T cells, B-cell-depleted T cells, or PBMCs. Deeply sampled blood TCRbeta repertoires from subjects exposed to, actively infected with, or recovered from COVID-19 were included in the dataset. Samples were obtained from the ongoing ImmuneRACE study (first 160 participants) and from 950 to 1,500 subjects provided by 6 global collaborators. The repertoires were released in a freely available public database intended as a resource for research on the immune response to SARS-CoV-2. Where HLA class I and class II types were available, the types were taken from metadata supplied by the sample provider, not from assay-based typing. Study-wide conclusions, independent of this receptor: How much clinical and demographic metadata was included differed by source and by participant, and the metadata was provided uncurated.

V was cut back by 3 bases and J by 4 bases, leaving a gap of 8 bases between them. Based on the germline V gene, the CDR1 and CDR2 sequences are SGDLS and YYNGEE. Including the terminal cysteine and phenylalanine, the CDR3 comprises 13 residues. Left in the record is the CDR3 DNA by itself, 39 bases read in frame from the first base. TCRbeta CDR3 regions were amplified from genomic DNA using the immunoSEQ Assay, a bias-controlled multiplex PCR. The authors' pipeline ran thus. The number of nucleated cells in each sample was estimated from the amplification of reference gene primers within the assay. To quantify the absolute abundance of each unique TCRbeta CDR3 rearrangement, sequence reads were collapsed and filtered. For each sample, productive Simpson clonality was calculated as the square root of Simpson's diversity index across productive rearrangements. Here the immuneACCESS table is served through TCRdb, limited to in-frame sequences with V and J called. Missing clones are a known gap in these copies; in checked studies unresolved V genes cover under half, and the rest lacks a known reason. That table supplies the V and J calls and clone size; D and trimming were determined from the DNA. For this sample there are around 75,000 clones; around 80% appear just once. The ten largest clones represent 13% of the sample.

One collaborating source in Seattle enrolled patients while the patients were actively infected and followed the patients over time throughout the course of disease. Collaborating institutions collected whole blood in K2EDTA tubes following their own protocols. For TCRbeta analysis, collaborators shipped samples as frozen whole blood, isolated PBMCs, or DNA extracted from either of those sample types. On this clone: The antigen this receptor binds is unknown. No much larger clonotype is one base removed from it; base qualities were not supplied.

The TCR comes from a man aged 50 to 60 with COVID-19, enrolled during active disease. The V and J genes are TRBV9 and TRBJ2-1; the D gene is possibly TRBD2, with 5 bases matching. Material: peripheral blood. The DNA is as follows: TGTGCCAGCAGCGATAGGGAGTACAATGAGCAGTTCTTC. Its product reads: CASSDREYNEQFF.